Sequencing of this T cell receptor beta chain was carried out in a study of PD-1 blockade in classical Hodgkin lymphoma. This clone was found once. Antigen: not known. This CDR3 comprises 13 residues. Germline lookup yields CDR1 MNHEY and CDR2 SMNVEV (reference sequence). V dropped 1 base and J dropped 8; count of bases not matched to a gene: 4. Regarding time point: cycle 4 day 1 (C4D1), after 6 weeks of nivolumab. All trial patients relapsed after autologous stem cell transplantation. Assay used: immunoSEQ multiplex PCR; TCRdb lists only in-frame clones, some missing. The table includes about 85,000 clones, roughly nine tenths detected once. Whole-study findings and limits: Newly diagnosed patients and complete responders had comparable diversity at baseline.

The specimen comprised peripheral blood mononuclear cells (PBMCs), sampled before the fourth cycle of nivolumab. The clonotype comes from a human donor with classical Hodgkin lymphoma. The chain couples TRBV27 to TRBJ1-2; 7 bases map to TRBD1. The CDR3 nucleotides read TGTGCCAGCAGTTTATGGGAGGGGGCAGGCTACACCTTC. Protein sequence: CASSLWEGAGYTF.